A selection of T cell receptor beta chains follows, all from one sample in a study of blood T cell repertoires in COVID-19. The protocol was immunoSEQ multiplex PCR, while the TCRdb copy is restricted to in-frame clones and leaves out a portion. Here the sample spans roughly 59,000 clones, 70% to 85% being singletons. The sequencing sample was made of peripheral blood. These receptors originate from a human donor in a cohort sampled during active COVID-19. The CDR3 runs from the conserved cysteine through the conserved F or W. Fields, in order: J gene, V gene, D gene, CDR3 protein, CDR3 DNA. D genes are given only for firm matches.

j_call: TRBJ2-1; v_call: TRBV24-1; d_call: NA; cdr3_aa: CATSDFTVPGKGNEQFF; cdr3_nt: TGTGCCACCAGTGACTTTACCGTCCCGGGTAAAGGTAATGAGCAGTTCTTC
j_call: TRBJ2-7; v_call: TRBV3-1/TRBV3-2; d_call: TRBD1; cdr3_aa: CASSQRTGGGNYEQYF; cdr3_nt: TGTGCCAGCAGCCAGCGGACAGGGGGCGGGAACTACGAGCAGTACTTC
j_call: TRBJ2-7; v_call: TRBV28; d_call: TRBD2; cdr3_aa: CASSLGLAGAYEQYF; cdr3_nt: TGTGCCAGCAGTTTAGGACTAGCGGGAGCTTACGAGCAGTACTTC
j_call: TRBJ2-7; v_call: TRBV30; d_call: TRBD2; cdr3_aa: CAWGTSGHQQYF; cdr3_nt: TGTGCCTGGGGGACTAGCGGGCATCAGCAGTACTTC
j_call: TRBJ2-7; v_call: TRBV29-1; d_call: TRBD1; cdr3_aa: CSVGSQGVEQYF; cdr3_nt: TGCAGCGTCGGATCTCAGGGGGTCGAGCAGTACTTC
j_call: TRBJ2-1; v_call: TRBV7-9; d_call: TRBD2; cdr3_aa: CASSFLAGGRNEQFF; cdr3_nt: TGTGCCAGCAGCTTTCTAGCGGGAGGGCGGAATGAGCAGTTCTTC
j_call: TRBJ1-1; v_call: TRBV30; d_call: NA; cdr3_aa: CAWGEGGGAFF; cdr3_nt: TGTGCCTGGGGGGAGGGTGGCGGAGCTTTCTTT
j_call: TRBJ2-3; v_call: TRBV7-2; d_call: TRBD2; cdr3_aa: CASSLEGGRASDTQYF; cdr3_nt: TGTGCCAGCAGCTTAGAGGGCGGGAGGGCCTCAGATACGCAGTATTTT
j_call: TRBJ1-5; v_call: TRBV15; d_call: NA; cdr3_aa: CATSRDSSRGSSNQPQHF; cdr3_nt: TGTGCCACCAGCAGAGATTCTTCAAGGGGATCAAGCAATCAGCCCCAGCATTTT
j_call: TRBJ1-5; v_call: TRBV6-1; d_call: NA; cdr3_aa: CASSEAIGGSQPQHF; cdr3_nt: TGTGCCAGCAGTGAAGCTATCGGGGGTAGTCAGCCCCAGCATTTT
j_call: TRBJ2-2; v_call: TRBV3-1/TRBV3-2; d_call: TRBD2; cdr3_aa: CASSQERLAGVTGELFF; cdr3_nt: TGTGCCAGCAGCCAAGAGCGGCTAGCGGGAGTCACCGGGGAGCTGTTTTTT
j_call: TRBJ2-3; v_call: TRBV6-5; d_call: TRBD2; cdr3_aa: CASTSGTTRTDTQYF; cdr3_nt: TGTGCCAGCACCTCAGGGACTACCCGCACAGATACGCAGTATTTT
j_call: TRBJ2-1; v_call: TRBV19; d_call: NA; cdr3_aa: CASSISGGSSYNEQFF; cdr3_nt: TGTGCCAGTAGTATAAGCGGAGGGAGCTCCTACAATGAGCAGTTCTTC
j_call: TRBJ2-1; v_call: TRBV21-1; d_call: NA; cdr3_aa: CASSKQTLLASASYNEQFF; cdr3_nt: TGTGCCAGCAGCAAACAGACCCTCCTAGCCAGCGCCTCCTACAATGAGCAGTTCTTC
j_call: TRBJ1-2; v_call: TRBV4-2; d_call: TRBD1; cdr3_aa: CASSQDGQDGYTF; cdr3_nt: TGTGCCAGCAGCCAAGATGGACAGGATGGCTACACCTTC
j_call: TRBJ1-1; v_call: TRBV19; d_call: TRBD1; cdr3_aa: CASSIRGDDTEAFF; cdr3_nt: TGTGCCAGTAGTATCAGGGGGGACGACACTGAAGCTTTCTTT
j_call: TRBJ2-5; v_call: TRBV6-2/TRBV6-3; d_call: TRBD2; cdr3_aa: CASSYPGGTQYF; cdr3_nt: TGTGCCAGCAGTTACCCGGGAGGGACCCAGTACTTC
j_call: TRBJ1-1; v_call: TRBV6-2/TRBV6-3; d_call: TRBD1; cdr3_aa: CASSYTQGARGTEAFF; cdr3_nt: TGTGCCAGCAGTTACACTCAGGGGGCTAGGGGAACTGAAGCTTTCTTT
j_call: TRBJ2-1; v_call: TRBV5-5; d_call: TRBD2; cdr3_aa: CASSGLAGAYNEQFF; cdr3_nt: TGTGCCAGCAGCGGACTAGCGGGGGCCTACAATGAGCAGTTCTTC
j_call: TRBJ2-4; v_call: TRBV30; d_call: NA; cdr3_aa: CAWSVSIAAAKNIQYF; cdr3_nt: TGTGCCTGGAGTGTCTCAATAGCGGCAGCCAAAAACATTCAGTACTTC
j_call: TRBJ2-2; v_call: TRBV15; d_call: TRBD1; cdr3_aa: CATQVNRGPGTGELFF; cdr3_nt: TGTGCCACACAAGTGAACAGGGGGCCCGGCACCGGGGAGCTGTTTTTT
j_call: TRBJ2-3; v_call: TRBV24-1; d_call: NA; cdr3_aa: CATSDTLAVDTQYF; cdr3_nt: TGTGCCACCAGTGATACGCTGGCCGTGGATACGCAGTATTTT
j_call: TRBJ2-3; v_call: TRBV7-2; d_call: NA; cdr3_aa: CASSFLDRQYF; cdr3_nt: TGTGCCAGCAGCTTCCTAGATCGTCAGTATTTT
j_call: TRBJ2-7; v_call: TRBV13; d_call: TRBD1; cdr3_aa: CASSATGTGTPHLSYEQYF; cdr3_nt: TGTGCCAGCAGCGCAACCGGGACAGGGACCCCCCACCTCTCCTACGAGCAGTACTTC
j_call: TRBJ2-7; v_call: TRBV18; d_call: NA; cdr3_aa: CASSQRDVEGAQYF; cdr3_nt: TGTGCCAGCTCACAACGGGACGTGGAGGGGGCCCAGTACTTC
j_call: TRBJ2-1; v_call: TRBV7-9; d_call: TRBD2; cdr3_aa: CASSFSRTSVYEQFF; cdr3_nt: TGTGCCAGCAGCTTTAGCAGGACTAGCGTCTACGAGCAGTTCTTC
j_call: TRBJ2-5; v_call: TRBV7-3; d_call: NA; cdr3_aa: CASSLTLAASLYF; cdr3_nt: TGTGCCAGCAGCTTAACTCTCGCCGCTAGTCTGTACTTC